The 8 T cell receptor beta chains below were found in one sample sequenced in a study of CD8 T cells in Susac syndrome. Random hexamers served to reverse transcribe about 0.5 to 1 ug RNA. TCRdb independently ran MiXCR on the immunoSEQ multiplex PCR reads; one entry per CDR3 protein. The sample consists of tens of thousands of distinct CDR3 sequences, approximately 90% of them appearing once. Sequenced sample: CD8+ T cells from PBMCs. The receptors come from a human donor in good health.

The chain carries TRBV2 and TRBJ1-1; 7 bases map to TRBD1. Per germline, CDR1 SNHLY and CDR2 FYNNEI. The CDR3 runs to 14 residues. After removal of 2 bases from V and 2 bases from J, the junction contained 2 bases not matched to a gene. The CDR3 protein is CASSEYRGNTEAFF. The DNA of the CDR3 is TGTGCCAGCAGTGAATACAGGGGTAACACTGAAGCTTTCTTT.

The CDR3 bases are TGTGCCAGCAGTTACACAGGAGACACAGATACGCAGTATTTT. It translates to CASSYTGDTDTQYF. The chain employs TRBV6-6 and TRBJ2-3, with a possible D match to TRBD1 (5 bases). Per the germline V gene, CDR1 is MNHNY and CDR2 is SVGAGI (reference sequence). V lost 2 bases, J lost 2 bases, and 8 bases lay in between. The CDR3 extends over 14 amino acids.

The rearrangement links TRBV6-1 to TRBJ2-1; 9 bases agree with TRBD2. The CDR3 has 16 residues. The germline V gene encodes CDR1 MNHNS and CDR2 SASEGT. V gave up 6 bases and J gave up 4 bases; unmatched junction bases: 10. The CDR3 nucleotides read TGTGCCAGCAGGTCTCTAGCGGGGTCTGCATACAATGAGCAGTTCTTC. Protein: CASRSLAGSAYNEQFF.

Here the CDR3 reads CASSLPELNIQYF. The DNA of the CDR3 is TGTGCCAGCAGCTTGCCAGAGCTAAACATTCAGTACTTC. The rearrangement links TRBV5-4 to TRBJ2-4; no firm D call. V dropped 1 base and J dropped 6 bases, with 8 bases sitting between them. From germline, CDR1 is SGHNT and CDR2 YYREEE (reference sequence). The CDR3 totals 13 residues.

J is TRBJ2-7 and V is TRBV4-1, with D maybe TRBD2 (6 bases). Germline values: CDR1 MGHRA, CDR2 YSYEKL. The germline V and J ends were trimmed by 2 bases and 3 bases, with 11 bases remaining between them. This CDR3 has 14 amino acids. The CDR3 sequence is CASSQRGGDYEQYF. CDR3 in DNA: TGCGCCAGCAGCCAAAGGGGCGGGGACTACGAGCAGTACTTC.

This clonotype turned up a few times. The CDR3 region has the DNA TGTGCCAGCAGCCAGTTTGCCCGGCAGTACTTC. As protein: CASSQFARQYF. The chain has TRBV27 and TRBJ2-7; D remains unclear. V shed 6 bases and J shed 9 bases, with 12 bases lying between them. Germline-derived CDR1 and CDR2 are MNHEY and SMNVEV (reference sequence). The CDR3 has 11 residues.

The chain recombines TRBV5-4 with TRBJ2-1, with D possibly being TRBD2 (5 bases). With 5 bases removed from V and 0 bases from J, the gap between germline ends came to 12 bases. Germline V gene lookup returns CDR1 SGHNT and CDR2 YYREEE (reference sequence). The CDR3 is made up of 15 amino acids. CDR3 amino acids: CASSGSGRSYNEQFF. The DNA of the CDR3 is TGTGCCAGCAGTGGAAGCGGCCGCTCCTACAATGAGCAGTTCTTC.

The chain links TRBV4-1 to TRBJ2-3, with 9 bases matching TRBD2. Germline V gives CDR1 MGHRA, CDR2 YSYEKL. This CDR3 spans 15 amino acids. V shed 6 bases, J shed 3 bases, and the junction held 7 bases outside the gene matches. CDR3 protein: CASRWASGVTDTQYF. The CDR3, as DNA: TGCGCCAGCAGATGGGCTAGCGGGGTAACAGATACGCAGTATTTT.